The rows below give T cell receptor beta chains drawn from one sample of a study of beta chain features in type 1 diabetes. This table comes from immunoSEQ multiplex PCR, and its TCRdb copy is limited to in-frame clones, with some not included. The sample comprises nearly 350,000 clones, under 8.5% of which are singletons, and 0.44% rests with the top ten. Material: central memory CD4+ T cells from blood. Source of these receptors: a woman younger than 30 in good health. Each CDR3 is given with its conserved first and last residue. Where a row states a size, it is once, few, many or the class of an expanded clone; other rows omit it.

clone_size j_call v_call cdr3_aa
. TRBJ2-5 TRBV6-1 CASSEKGRGETQYF
few TRBJ2-3 TRBV7-8 CASSPQGVTDTQYF
. TRBJ2-6 TRBV18 CASSPLQGASGANVLTF
. TRBJ1-5 TRBV28 CASSGRTWQPQHF
. TRBJ1-3 TRBV18 CASSRPPGQFSGNTIYF
many TRBJ1-1 TRBV10-3 CAISRQGNTEAFF
few TRBJ2-7 TRBV7-2 CASSLNIYEQYF
many TRBJ2-1 TRBV7-2 CASSLGQGDEQFF
few TRBJ2-7 TRBV7-6 CASRGRVSPYEQYF
few TRBJ2-5 TRBV5-5 CASSLTASWGQETQYF
. TRBJ2-3 TRBV27 CASRGTSGLTDTQYF
. TRBJ2-5 TRBV7-2 CASSSGTEETQYF
few TRBJ2-3 TRBV5-4 CASKTSGDTDTQYF
. TRBJ2-1 TRBV5-1 CASSLIAGPPGNEQFF
. TRBJ2-3 TRBV29-1 CSVDGRATDTQYF
few TRBJ1-5 TRBV5-1 CASSLDGRGDQPQHF
few TRBJ1-3 TRBV6-6 CATETRGTIYF
few TRBJ2-7 TRBV7-2 CASSLAGGAGGWEQYF
. TRBJ1-6 TRBV7-8 CASSLVWGQVGGSPLHF
few TRBJ2-3 TRBV4-3 CASSQRRADTQYF
many TRBJ2-1 TRBV15 CATSTILGGGLDYNEQFF
few TRBJ2-1 TRBV6-4 CASSESGQSYNEQFF
. TRBJ2-3 TRBV14 CASSQGQMQYF